These 15 T cell receptor beta chains originate from one sample sequenced in a study of blood T cell repertoires in COVID-19. Clones were read by immunoSEQ multiplex PCR, and TCRdb kept only the in-frame ones, dropping some. The sample lists 39,000 or so clones, about 88% seen once, with 6.2% in the top ten. The sequenced sample consisted of peripheral blood. Receptor source: a human donor in a cohort sampled during active COVID-19.

The chain is built from TRBV3-1 (or the pseudogene TRBV3-2) and TRBJ2-3; 10 nucleotides match TRBD1. The ends lost 3 bases at V and 3 bases at J; junction bases unmatched: 3. CDR1 LGHDT and CDR2 YNNKEL come from the germline V gene (reference sequence). The CDR3 covers 15 residues. The CDR3 spells CASSQRTGGTDTQYF. The CDR3, as DNA: TGTGCCAGCAGCCAGAGGACAGGGGGAACAGATACGCAGTATTTT.

In nucleotides, the CDR3 is TGTGCCAGCAGCTTCAGGAATGAGCAGTTCTTC. Amino acids: CASSFRNEQFF. The chain joins TRBV11-2 to TRBJ2-1, with D unresolved. Germline V gives CDR1 SGHAT, CDR2 FQNNGV. The CDR3 sequence is 11 residues long. Trimming removed 3 bases from V and 7 bases from J, with 4 bases in between.

The rearrangement joins TRBV6-5 to TRBJ1-1, with TRBD1 matching 7 bases. Germline loops: CDR1 MNHEY, CDR2 SVGAGI. The CDR3 consists of 14 residues. With V trimmed by 4 bases and J by 4 bases, 6 bases remained unmatched. CDR3 bases: TGTGCCAGCAGTTCCAGGGGGGAGAGCACTGAAGCTTTCTTT. Amino acids: CASSSRGESTEAFF.

The chain joins TRBV9 to TRBJ2-2, with D hard to call. The CDR3 length is 12 residues. Deletions cut 4 bases from V and 3 bases from J, with 4 bases between. Germline CDR1 and CDR2: SGDLS and YYNGEE. CDR3 in DNA: TGTGCCAGCAGCCCTCACACCGGGGAGCTGTTTTTT. Amino acids: CASSPHTGELFF. The full variable domain, completed using reference TRBV9 and TRBJ2-2, is DSGVTQTPKHLITATGQRVTLRCSPRSGDLSVYWYQQSLDQGLQFLIQYYNGEERAKGNILERFSAQQFPDLHSELNLSSLELGDSALYFCASSPHTGELFFGEGSRLTVL.

V and J are TRBV2 and TRBJ2-5; 8 positions match TRBD2. V was clipped by 4 bases and J by 4 bases; unmatched bases: 5. The CDR3 length is 14 residues. Germline loops: CDR1 SNHLY, CDR2 FYNNEI. The CDR3 sequence: CASSVLAGTETQYF. CDR3 nucleotides: TGTGCCAGCAGTGTTCTAGCGGGTACAGAGACCCAGTACTTC.

J is TRBJ1-3 and V is TRBV5-1; TRBD1 matches at 7 bases. The V gene's germline CDR1 is SGHRS and CDR2 YFSETQ. V was clipped by 0 bases and J by 4 bases; unmatched bases: 1. The CDR3 covers 14 residues. CDR3 region: CASSLVGGGNTIYF. CDR3 in DNA: TGCGCCAGCAGCTTGGTAGGGGGCGGAAACACCATATATTTT.

The chain employs TRBV7-8 and TRBJ2-1; 9 bases fit TRBD2. CDR1 is SGHVS, CDR2 FQNEAQ, per germline. J lost 6 bases, V lost 2 bases, and 8 bases had no gene match. This CDR3 region has 16 residues. The CDR3 is CASSLRRLAVGNEQFF. In DNA form, the CDR3 reads TGTGCCAGCAGCTTAAGGAGACTAGCGGTCGGCAATGAGCAGTTCTTC.

Turning to this clone: Distinct nucleotide sequences in the sample also encode this CDR3. The chain couples TRBV10-3 to TRBJ1-2; D unclear. V was shortened by 4 bases and J by 3 bases, with 15 bases between the two germline ends. CDR1 is ENHRY and CDR2 is SYGVKD in the germline V gene. This CDR3 spans 15 amino acids. CDR3: CAISASGILDYGYTF. The CDR3, as DNA: TGTGCCATCAGTGCAAGCGGGATATTGGACTATGGCTACACCTTC.

The chain links TRBV11-2 to TRBJ2-7, with D perhaps matching TRBD1 (6 bases). Deletions cut 5 bases from V and 7 bases from J, with 21 bases between. The CDR3 loop spans 15 amino acids. CDR1 and CDR2 from the germline V gene are SGHAT and FQNNGV. This CDR3 is CASSLNTGSGLEQYF. DNA of the CDR3: TGTGCCAGCAGCCTCAATACAGGGTCGGGATTGGAGCAGTACTTC. The full variable domain, with the rest looked up from reference TRBV11-2 and TRBJ2-7, is EAGVAQSPRYKIIEKRQSVAFWCNPISGHATLYWYQQILGQGPKLLIQFQNNGVVDDSQLPKDRFSAERLKGVDSTLKIQPAKLEDSAVYLCASSLNTGSGLEQYFGPGTRLTVT.

The chain recombines TRBV5-1 with TRBJ1-3; perhaps TRBD1 as D (6 bases). Per germline, CDR1 SGHRS and CDR2 YFSETQ. V shed 6 bases and J shed 0 bases, with 13 bases lying between them. CDR3 length equals 15 residues. The chain's CDR3 is CASNPGAGSGNTIYF. The CDR3 bases are TGCGCCAGCAACCCAGGGGCCGGCTCTGGAAACACCATATATTTT.

This rearrangement joins TRBV21-1 to TRBJ2-3; TRBD2 is the table's D call, not checked against the DNA. TRBV21-1 is listed as a pseudogene. The CDR3 runs 16 residues. CDR3 DNA: TGTGCCAGCAGCACGGCGACTAGCGGGAACGCAGATACGCAGTATTTT. It codes for CASSTATSGNADTQYF.

The chain uses TRBV5-5 and TRBJ1-1; D is possibly TRBD1 (6 bases). V was clipped by 5 bases and J by 0 bases, with 11 bases between them. Germline V gives CDR1 SGHKS, CDR2 YYEKEE (reference sequence). The length of the CDR3 is 14 residues. Written as DNA, the CDR3 is TGTGCCAGCAGTAGGACAGCCATGAACACTGAAGCTTTCTTT. As protein: CASSRTAMNTEAFF.

In regard to this clone: A read error may produce the germline difference seen at one junction end. V is TRBV18 and J is TRBJ2-7; 11 bases fit TRBD2. Germline loops: CDR1 KGHSH, CDR2 LQKENI. There are 15 residues in the CDR3. This CDR3 is CASSPGGLAAPKVHF. CDR3 bases: TGTGCCAGCTCACCCGGGGGACTAGCGGCCCCGAAGGTGCACTTC.

The chain joins TRBV7-9 to TRBJ2-7; tentative D call: TRBD2 (5 bases). The CDR3 contains 12 residues. V lost 1 base and J 5 bases, leaving 6 bases between the germline ends. Germline V gene sequence: CDR1 SEHNR, CDR2 FQNEAQ (reference sequence). The CDR3 sequence: CASSLDSDEQYF. The CDR3 DNA sequence: TGTGCCAGCAGCTTAGATAGCGACGAGCAGTACTTC. Variable domain in full (rest from reference TRBV7-9 and TRBJ2-7): DTGVSQNPRHKITKRGQNVTFRCDPISEHNRLYWYRQTLGQGPEFLTYFQNEAQLEKSRLLSDRFSAERPKGSFSTLEIQRTEQGDSAMYLCASSLDSDEQYFGPGTRLTVT.

The V and J genes are TRBV9 and TRBJ2-7; 8 bases match TRBD1. Germline CDR1 and CDR2: SGDLS and YYNGEE. CDR3 size: 15 residues. V dropped 4 bases and J dropped 0; count of bases not matched to a gene: 6. In nucleotides, the CDR3 is TGTGCCAGCAGCACCCGGACAGGGTCCTCCTACGAGCAGTACTTC. This encodes CASSTRTGSSYEQYF.